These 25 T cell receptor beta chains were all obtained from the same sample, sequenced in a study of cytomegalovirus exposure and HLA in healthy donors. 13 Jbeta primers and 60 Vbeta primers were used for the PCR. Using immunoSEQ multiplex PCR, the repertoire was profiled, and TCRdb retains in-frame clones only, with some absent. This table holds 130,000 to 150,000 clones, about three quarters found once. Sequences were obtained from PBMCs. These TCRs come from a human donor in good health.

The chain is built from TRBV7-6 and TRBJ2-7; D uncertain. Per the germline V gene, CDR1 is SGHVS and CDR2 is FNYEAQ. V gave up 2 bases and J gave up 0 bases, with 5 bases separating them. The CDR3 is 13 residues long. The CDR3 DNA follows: TGTGCCAGCAGCTTAAGTAGCTCCTACGAGCAGTACTTC. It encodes CASSLSSSYEQYF.

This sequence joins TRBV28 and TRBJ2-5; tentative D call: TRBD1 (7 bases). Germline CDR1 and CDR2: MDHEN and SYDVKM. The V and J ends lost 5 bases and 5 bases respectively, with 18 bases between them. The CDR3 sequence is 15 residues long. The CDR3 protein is CASSGTVPRGETQYF. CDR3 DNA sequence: TGTGCCAGCAGTGGGACAGTCCCTCGGGGGGAGACCCAGTACTTC.

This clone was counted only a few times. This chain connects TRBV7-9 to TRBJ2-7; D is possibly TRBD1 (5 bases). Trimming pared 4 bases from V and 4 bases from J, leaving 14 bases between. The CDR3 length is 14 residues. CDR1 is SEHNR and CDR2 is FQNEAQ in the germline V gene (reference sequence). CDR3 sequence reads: CASSSDGAGYEQYF. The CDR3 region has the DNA TGTGCCAGCAGCTCCGATGGGGCCGGGTACGAGCAGTACTTC.

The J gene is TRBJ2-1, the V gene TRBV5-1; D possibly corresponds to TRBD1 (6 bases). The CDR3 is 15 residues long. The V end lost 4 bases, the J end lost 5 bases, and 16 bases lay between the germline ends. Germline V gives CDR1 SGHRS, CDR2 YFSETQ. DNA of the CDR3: TGCGCCAGCAGCCCCGGGACACGGGGAAACAATGAGCAGTTCTTC. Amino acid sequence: CASSPGTRGNNEQFF. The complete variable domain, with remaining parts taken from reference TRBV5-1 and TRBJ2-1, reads KAGVTQTPRYLIKTRGQQVTLSCSPISGHRSVSWYQQTPGQGLQFLFEYFSETQRNKGNFPGRFSGRQFSNSRSEMNVSTLELGDSALYLCASSPGTRGNNEQFFGPGTRLTVL.

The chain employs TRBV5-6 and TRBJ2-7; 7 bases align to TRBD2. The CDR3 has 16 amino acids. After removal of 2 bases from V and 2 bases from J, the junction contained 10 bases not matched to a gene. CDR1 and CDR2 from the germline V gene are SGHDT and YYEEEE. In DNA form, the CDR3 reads TGTGCCAGCAGCTTTTTCGTTACTAGCGTACCCTACGAGCAGTACTTC. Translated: CASSFFVTSVPYEQYF.

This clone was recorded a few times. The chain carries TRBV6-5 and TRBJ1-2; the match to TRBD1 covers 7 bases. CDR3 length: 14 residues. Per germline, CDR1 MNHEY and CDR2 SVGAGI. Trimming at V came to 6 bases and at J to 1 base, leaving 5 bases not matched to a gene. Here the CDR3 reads CASRGQPLNYGYTF. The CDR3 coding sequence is TGTGCCAGCAGGGGACAGCCGCTTAACTATGGCTACACCTTC.

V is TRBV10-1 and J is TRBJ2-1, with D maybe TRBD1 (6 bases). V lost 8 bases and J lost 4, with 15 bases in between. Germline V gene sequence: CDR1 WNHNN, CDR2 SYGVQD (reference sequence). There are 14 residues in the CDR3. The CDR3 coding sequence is TGCGCCAGCGGGCAGGGGAGACTATACAATGAGCAGTTCTTC. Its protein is CASGQGRLYNEQFF.

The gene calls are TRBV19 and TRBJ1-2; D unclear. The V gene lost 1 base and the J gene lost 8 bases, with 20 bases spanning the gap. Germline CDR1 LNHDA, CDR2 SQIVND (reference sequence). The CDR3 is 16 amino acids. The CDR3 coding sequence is TGTGCCAGTAGTATAGGACGGGGAAACGCGGGAAGGGGCTACACCTTC. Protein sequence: CASSIGRGNAGRGYTF.

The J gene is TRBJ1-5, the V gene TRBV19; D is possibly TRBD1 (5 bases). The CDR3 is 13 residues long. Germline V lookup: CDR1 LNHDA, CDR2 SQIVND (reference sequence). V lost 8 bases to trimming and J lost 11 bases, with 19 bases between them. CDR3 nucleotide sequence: TGTGCCAGTGGGACTGGGGGTCAGCGGGCCCAGCATTTT. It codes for CASGTGGQRAQHF.

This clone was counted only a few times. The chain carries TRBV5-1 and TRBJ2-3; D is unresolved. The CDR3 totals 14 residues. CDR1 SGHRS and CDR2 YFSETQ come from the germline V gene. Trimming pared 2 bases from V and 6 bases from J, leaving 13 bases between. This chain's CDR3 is CASSFSPPGDTQYF. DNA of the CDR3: TGCGCCAGCAGCTTCTCCCCACCCGGGGATACGCAGTATTTT.

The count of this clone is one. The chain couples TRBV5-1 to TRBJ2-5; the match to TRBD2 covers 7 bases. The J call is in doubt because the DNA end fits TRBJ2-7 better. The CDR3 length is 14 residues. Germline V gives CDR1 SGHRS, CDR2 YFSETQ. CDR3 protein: CASSFRGSGYEQYF. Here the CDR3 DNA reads TGCGCCAGCAGCTTTCGCGGGAGTGGTTACGAGCAGTACTTC.

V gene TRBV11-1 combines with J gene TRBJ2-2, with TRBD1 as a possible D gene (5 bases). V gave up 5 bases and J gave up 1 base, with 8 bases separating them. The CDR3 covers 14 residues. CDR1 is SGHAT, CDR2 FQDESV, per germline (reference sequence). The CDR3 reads CASSQTVNTGELFF. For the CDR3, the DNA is TGTGCCAGCAGCCAGACAGTGAACACCGGGGAGCTGTTTTTT.

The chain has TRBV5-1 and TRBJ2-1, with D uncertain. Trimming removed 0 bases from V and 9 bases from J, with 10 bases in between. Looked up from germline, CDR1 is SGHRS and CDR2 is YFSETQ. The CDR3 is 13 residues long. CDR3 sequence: CASSLESLVEQFF. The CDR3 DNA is TGCGCCAGCAGCTTGGAATCGTTAGTTGAGCAGTTCTTC.

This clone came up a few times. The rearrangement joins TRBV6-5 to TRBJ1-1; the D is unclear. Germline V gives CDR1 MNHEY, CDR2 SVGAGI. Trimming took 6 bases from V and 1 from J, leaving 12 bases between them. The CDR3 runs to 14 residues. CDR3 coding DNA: TGTGCCAGCAGCCTACGACTAACGAACACTGAAGCTTTCTTT. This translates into CASSLRLTNTEAFF.

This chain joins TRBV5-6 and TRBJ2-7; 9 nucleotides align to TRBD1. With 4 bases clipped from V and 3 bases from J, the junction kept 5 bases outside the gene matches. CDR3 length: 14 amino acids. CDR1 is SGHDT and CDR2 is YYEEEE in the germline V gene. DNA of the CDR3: TGTGCCAGCAGCGCAGGACAGGGGCGCTACGAGCAGTACTTC. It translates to CASSAGQGRYEQYF.

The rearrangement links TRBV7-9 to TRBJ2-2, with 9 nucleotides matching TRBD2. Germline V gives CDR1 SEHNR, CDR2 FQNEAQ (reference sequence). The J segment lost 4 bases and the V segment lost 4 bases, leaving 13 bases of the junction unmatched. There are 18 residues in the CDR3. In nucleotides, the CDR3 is TGTGCCAGCAGCTCGTGGAGGCCTAGCGGGGCGGTCACCGGGGAGCTGTTTTTT. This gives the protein CASSSWRPSGAVTGELFF.

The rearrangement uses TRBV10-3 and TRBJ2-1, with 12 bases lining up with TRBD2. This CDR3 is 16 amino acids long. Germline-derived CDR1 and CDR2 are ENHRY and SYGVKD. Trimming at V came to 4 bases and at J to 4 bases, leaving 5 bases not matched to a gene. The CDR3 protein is CAISGLGTSGYNEQFF. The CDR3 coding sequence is TGTGCCATCAGTGGACTAGGGACTAGCGGGTACAATGAGCAGTTCTTC.

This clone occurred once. The CDR3 coding sequence is TGTGCCAGCAGCCAAGGGGTTAGGGGACTGAATCAGCCCCAGCATTTT. Its protein product is CASSQGVRGLNQPQHF. This chain joins TRBV4-2 and TRBJ1-5; the D gene is possibly TRBD1 (5 bases). V lost 1 base and J 4 bases, leaving 14 bases between the germline ends. The CDR3 totals 16 residues. Germline V gene data show CDR1 as LGHNA and CDR2 as YNFKEQ.

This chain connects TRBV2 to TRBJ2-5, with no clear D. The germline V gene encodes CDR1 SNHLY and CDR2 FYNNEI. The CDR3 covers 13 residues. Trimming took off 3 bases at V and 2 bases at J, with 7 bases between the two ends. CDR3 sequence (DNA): TGTGCCAGCAGTGACTCCGTTCAAGAGACCCAGTACTTC. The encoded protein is CASSDSVQETQYF.

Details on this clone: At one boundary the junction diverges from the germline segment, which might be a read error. The CDR3 protein is CASSIRQNANTGELFF. Written as DNA, the CDR3 is TGTGCTAGCAGCATAAGACAGAATGCGAACACCGGGGAGCTGTTTTTT. The chain links TRBV7-7 to TRBJ2-2; tentative D call: TRBD1 (5 bases). The CDR3 length is 16 residues. Germline V gives CDR1 SSHAT, CDR2 FNYEAQ (reference sequence). Using reference TRBV7-7 and TRBJ2-2 for the parts outside the CDR3, the full variable domain is GAGVSQSPRYKVTKRGQDVTLRCDPISSHATLYWYQQALGQGPEFLTYFNYEAQPDKSGLPSDRFSAERPEGSISTLTIQRTEQRDSAMYRCASSIRQNANTGELFFGEGSRLTVL.

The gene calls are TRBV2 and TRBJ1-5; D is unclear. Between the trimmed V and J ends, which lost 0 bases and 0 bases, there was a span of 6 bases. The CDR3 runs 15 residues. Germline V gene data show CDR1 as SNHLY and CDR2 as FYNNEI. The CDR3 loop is CASSEARFSNQPQHF. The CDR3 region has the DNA TGTGCCAGCAGTGAAGCGCGATTTAGCAATCAGCCCCAGCATTTT.

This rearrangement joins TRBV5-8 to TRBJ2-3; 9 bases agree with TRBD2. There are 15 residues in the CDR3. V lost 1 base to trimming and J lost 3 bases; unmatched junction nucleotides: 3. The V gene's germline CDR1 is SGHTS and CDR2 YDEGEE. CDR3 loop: CASSLSGLATDTQYF. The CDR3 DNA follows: TGTGCCAGCAGCTTGTCCGGACTAGCGACAGATACGCAGTATTTT.

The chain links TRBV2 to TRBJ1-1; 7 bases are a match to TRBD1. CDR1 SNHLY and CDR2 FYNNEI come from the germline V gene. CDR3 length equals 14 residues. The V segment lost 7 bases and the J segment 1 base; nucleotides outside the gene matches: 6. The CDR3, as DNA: TGTGCCAGCAATAGACAGGGAACGAACACTGAAGCTTTCTTT. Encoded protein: CASNRQGTNTEAFF.

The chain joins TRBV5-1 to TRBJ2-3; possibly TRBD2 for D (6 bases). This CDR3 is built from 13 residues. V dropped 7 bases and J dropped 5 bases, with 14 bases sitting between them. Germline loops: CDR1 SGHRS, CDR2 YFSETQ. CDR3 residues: CASSEEGVDTQYF. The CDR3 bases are TGCGCCAGCTCAGAGGAGGGCGTAGATACGCAGTATTTT.

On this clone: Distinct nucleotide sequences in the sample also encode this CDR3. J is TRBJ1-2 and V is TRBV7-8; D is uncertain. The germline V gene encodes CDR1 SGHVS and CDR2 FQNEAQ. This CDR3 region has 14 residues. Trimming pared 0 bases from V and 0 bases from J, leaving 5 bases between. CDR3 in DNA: TGTGCCAGCAGCTTAGCGAGTGCTAACTATGGCTACACCTTC. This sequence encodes CASSLASANYGYTF.